The 31 T cell receptor beta chains presented below share a single source sample, sequenced in a study of shared clonotypes between healthy human individuals (dated by TCRdb to about 2020). Receptors were amplified or captured by the immunoSEQ multiplex PCR assay. TCRdb took this table from immuneACCESS and kept in-frame rearrangements with V and J called. Such tables lack part of the clones; where checked against another copy, unresolved V genes explain under half of the gap, and the rest is unexplained. The sample data list about 2.1 million clones, and roughly 91% of these were observed just once. The ten largest make up roughly 1.8% of the sample. CD8 naive samples consisted of CD45RO-negative cells that were positively selected for CCR7, yielding a CD45RA+CCR7+ population without TemRA cells. The sample was naive CD8+ T cells from PBMCs. The sample's cell subset or site, from its label and the paper: CD45RA+CCR7+. The receptors originated from a man aged 18 to 35 in good health. Some clones in this sample may be carry-over from other donors' samples.

Comment on this clone: Other nucleotide sequences in the sample specify the same CDR3. CDR3 sequence: CASSFRDRANEQYF. In DNA form, the CDR3 reads TGTGCCAGCAGCTTCCGGGACAGGGCAAACGAGCAGTACTTC. This chain links TRBV7-9 with TRBJ2-7, with 9 bases identical to TRBD1. After removal of 3 bases from V and 5 bases from J, the junction contained 5 bases not matched to a gene. The germline V gene encodes CDR1 SEHNR and CDR2 FQNEAQ (reference sequence). CDR3 length: 14 amino acids.

The genes are TRBV7-6 and TRBJ2-1, with D perhaps TRBD2 (6 bases). CDR3 length: 15 residues. In germline, CDR1 is SGHVS, CDR2 FNYEAQ. V was clipped by 4 bases and J by 7 bases, with 17 bases between them. The CDR3 loop is CASSSGSRGGNEQFF. CDR3 DNA sequence: TGTGCCAGCAGCTCCGGGAGTCGGGGTGGGAATGAGCAGTTCTTC.

The rearrangement joins TRBV7-9 to TRBJ2-7; 7 bases line up with TRBD1. Germline V gene lookup returns CDR1 SEHNR and CDR2 FQNEAQ (reference sequence). Unmatched junction bases numbered 6, after V lost 1 base and J lost 0 bases. This CDR3 has 16 residues. This CDR3 is CASSLGDSLSSYEQYF. For the CDR3, the DNA is TGTGCCAGCAGCTTAGGGGACAGCCTGAGCTCCTACGAGCAGTACTTC. Full variable domain (outside the CDR3, taken from reference TRBV7-9 and TRBJ2-7): DTGVSQNPRHKITKRGQNVTFRCDPISEHNRLYWYRQTLGQGPEFLTYFQNEAQLEKSRLLSDRFSAERPKGSFSTLEIQRTEQGDSAMYLCASSLGDSLSSYEQYFGPGTRLTVT.

Only one count was recorded for this clone. The rearrangement links TRBV7-2 to TRBJ2-5; D unclear. The V gene lost 1 base and the J gene lost 5 bases, with 17 bases spanning the gap. The germline V gene encodes CDR1 SGHTA and CDR2 FQGNSA. CDR3 length: 16 amino acids. The CDR3 DNA is TGTGCCAGCAGCTTAGGAGGCAGACGGTATCAGGAGACCCAGTACTTC. It is translated as CASSLGGRRYQETQYF.

This sequence joins TRBV7-9 and TRBJ2-2; D gene unclear. Deletions cut 5 bases from V and 4 bases from J, with 26 bases between. The CDR3 totals 19 residues. Germline V gene sequence: CDR1 SEHNR, CDR2 FQNEAQ (reference sequence). CDR3 DNA: TGTGCCAGCAGCCCCGAAGGTGCGACGTTTGGGGATGGCACCGGGGAGCTGTTTTTT. Its translation: CASSPEGATFGDGTGELFF.

The rearrangement joins TRBV30 to TRBJ2-5; D unclear. V was pared by 5 bases and J by 1 base, with 14 bases between. Germline V gives CDR1 GTSNPN, CDR2 SVGIG (reference sequence). The CDR3 totals 14 residues. As DNA, the CDR3 is TGTGCCTGGGCAACGTTCTTTCCCCAAGAGACCCAGTACTTC. Translating gives CAWATFFPQETQYF.

This clone was seen a handful of times. The J gene is TRBJ1-2, the V gene TRBV6-1; a weak D match, TRBD1 (5 bases). V lost 7 bases, J lost 9 bases, and 18 bases lay in between. Germline CDR1 and CDR2: MNHNS and SASEGT. CDR3 length: 13 amino acids. The CDR3 DNA reads as TGTGCCAGCATTCACCGGGACCTCCTTCGCTACACCTTC. Protein product: CASIHRDLLRYTF.

The chain uses TRBV7-9 and TRBJ2-1; 7 bases agree with TRBD2. This CDR3 is built from 14 residues. V trimming: 6 bases; J trimming: 7 bases; junction bases outside the gene matches: 9. CDR1 and CDR2 (germline): SEHNR, FQNEAQ (reference sequence). CDR3 residues: CASSSGLGLNEQFF. CDR3 sequence (DNA): TGTGCCAGCAGTTCTGGACTAGGTTTGAATGAGCAGTTCTTC.

The V call is TRBV28, the J call TRBJ2-5; 9 nucleotides agree with TRBD2. Trimming took 2 bases from V and 0 from J; bases not matched to a gene: 4. CDR1 is MDHEN, CDR2 SYDVKM, per germline. This CDR3 is built from 16 residues. The CDR3 bases are TGTGCCAGCAGTTTAGGCCTAGCGGGGTACCAAGAGACCCAGTACTTC. Amino acid sequence: CASSLGLAGYQETQYF.

The chain is built from TRBV9 and TRBJ2-1, with 7 nucleotides matching TRBD1. The CDR3 length is 17 residues. Germline V gene lookup returns CDR1 SGDLS and CDR2 YYNGEE. J was trimmed by 6 bases and V by 3 bases; bases with no gene match: 15. The CDR3 bases are TGTGCCAGCAGCGACCCAGGGGGTGGGGCGTCGGGCAATGAGCAGTTCTTC. It specifies CASSDPGGGASGNEQFF. Variable domain in full (rest from reference TRBV9 and TRBJ2-1): DSGVTQTPKHLITATGQRVTLRCSPRSGDLSVYWYQQSLDQGLQFLIQYYNGEERAKGNILERFSAQQFPDLHSELNLSSLELGDSALYFCASSDPGGGASGNEQFFGPGTRLTVL.

This sequence joins TRBV28 and TRBJ1-2; 8 bases map to TRBD1. Germline-derived CDR1 and CDR2 are MDHEN and SYDVKM. This CDR3 is built from 14 residues. Trimming took 6 bases from V and 3 from J; bases not matched to a gene: 6. CDR3 in amino acids: CASRRDRPDYGYTF. For the CDR3, the DNA is TGTGCCAGCAGAAGGGACAGGCCTGACTATGGCTACACCTTC.

The chain couples TRBV4-1 to TRBJ2-7, with TRBD2 as a possible D gene (5 bases). The CDR3 is 15 amino acids. Germline CDR1 MGHRA, CDR2 YSYEKL. Trimming removed 5 bases at V and 2 bases at J, with 16 bases between. The CDR3 region has the DNA TGCGCCAGCAGCAGCGGACCCCCACCTCCCTACGAGCAGTACTTC. The encoded protein is CASSSGPPPPYEQYF.

The gene calls are TRBV11-2 and TRBJ2-3; 9 bases map to TRBD1. The junction had 9 bases not matched to a gene; V was cut back by 5 bases and J by 3 bases. Germline-derived CDR1 and CDR2 are SGHAT and FQNNGV. This CDR3 is 16 amino acids long. The CDR3 loop reads CASSPPDRGVTDTQYF. The CDR3, as DNA: TGTGCCAGCAGCCCACCCGACAGGGGGGTTACAGATACGCAGTATTTT.

The chain links TRBV15 to TRBJ1-5; D ambiguous. Germline V CDR1 and CDR2: LNHNV, YYDKDF (reference sequence). The CDR3 totals 17 residues. V lost 6 bases, J lost 7 bases, and 25 bases lay in between. This CDR3 reads CATRSSPGTGVGQPQHF. Here the CDR3 DNA reads TGTGCCACCAGAAGCTCCCCCGGTACCGGCGTGGGCCAGCCCCAGCATTTT.

The rearrangement uses TRBV4-3 and TRBJ2-3; 10 nucleotides match TRBD2. CDR1 LGHNA and CDR2 YSLEER come from the germline V gene. CDR3 length: 16 residues. J was trimmed by 2 bases and V by 2 bases; bases with no gene match: 4. CDR3 sequence (DNA): TGCGCCAGCAGCCAAACTAGCGGGACATACACAGATACGCAGTATTTT. Protein product: CASSQTSGTYTDTQYF.

V is TRBV7-9 and J is TRBJ1-1; no clear D gene. Germline assignment: CDR1 SEHNR and CDR2 FQNEAQ (reference sequence). The CDR3 length is 14 residues. Deletions cut 3 bases from V and 1 base from J, with 9 bases between. The CDR3 bases are TGTGCCAGCAGCTTTGGGATTACGAACACTGAAGCTTTCTTT. This translates into CASSFGITNTEAFF.

The chain links TRBV27 to TRBJ2-7; no clear D gene. CDR1 MNHEY and CDR2 SMNVEV come from the germline V gene (reference sequence). The length of the CDR3 is 14 residues. Trimming left V 4 bases short and J 3 bases short, with 13 bases between. CDR3 DNA sequence: TGTGCCAGCAGTTCTTCTCCCCTTTTCTACGAGCAGTACTTC. Amino acid sequence: CASSSSPLFYEQYF.

The chain recombines TRBV11-3 with TRBJ2-3, with TRBD2 matching over 9 bases. In germline, CDR1 is SGHNT, CDR2 YENEEA. The CDR3 runs to 17 residues. With 6 bases clipped from V and 4 bases from J, the junction kept 14 bases outside the gene matches. The CDR3 DNA sequence: TGTGCCAGCAGTTTGGCCCTTAGCGGGAGTAACGCAGATACGCAGTATTTT. It specifies CASSLALSGSNADTQYF. Together with reference TRBV11-3 and TRBJ2-3, the CDR3 gives the full variable domain: EAGVVQSPRYKIIEKKQPVAFWCNPISGHNTLYWYLQNLGQGPELLIRYENEEAVDDSQLPKDRFSAERLKGVDSTLKIQPAELGDSAVYLCASSLALSGSNADTQYFGPGTRLTVL.

V is TRBV10-3 and J is TRBJ2-3; 10 bases line up with TRBD2. This CDR3 contains 18 residues. After removal of 0 bases from V and 2 bases from J, the junction contained 8 bases not matched to a gene. The germline CDR1 and CDR2 sequences are ENHRY and SYGVKD. CDR3 region: CAISESWGLAGATDTQYF. The CDR3 DNA sequence: TGTGCCATCAGTGAGTCGTGGGGTCTAGCGGGGGCCACAGATACGCAGTATTTT.

The rearrangement links TRBV4-1 to TRBJ1-2, with a tentative D call TRBD1 (5 bases). The V gene's germline CDR1 is MGHRA and CDR2 YSYEKL. V lost 4 bases and J 5 bases, leaving 23 bases between the germline ends. CDR3 size: 17 residues. CDR3 residues: CASSPSNTGEIGYGYTF. The DNA of the CDR3 is TGCGCCAGCAGCCCAAGCAATACAGGAGAAATCGGGTATGGCTACACCTTC.

V and J are TRBV9 and TRBJ2-1, with 11 bases that match TRBD2. In germline, CDR1 is SGDLS, CDR2 YYNGEE. The CDR3 consists of 15 residues. The J segment lost 5 bases and the V segment lost 3 bases, leaving 4 bases of the junction unmatched. In nucleotides, the CDR3 is TGTGCCAGCAGCGGGGGGACTAGCGGAGACAATGAGCAGTTCTTC. Translating it yields CASSGGTSGDNEQFF.

The V and J genes are TRBV2 and TRBJ2-7; TRBD2 matches 10 bases. Germline V lookup: CDR1 SNHLY, CDR2 FYNNEI. CDR3 length: 17 amino acids. The junction had 12 bases not matched to a gene; V was cut back by 4 bases and J by 3 bases. The CDR3 loop reads CASSVEREGLKSYEQYF. CDR3 DNA sequence: TGTGCCAGCAGTGTAGAGCGGGAGGGCCTAAAAAGCTACGAGCAGTACTTC.

V gene TRBV27 combines with J gene TRBJ2-5; D unclear. The CDR3 totals 15 residues. Germline V gene lookup returns CDR1 MNHEY and CDR2 SMNVEV (reference sequence). Trimming removed 4 bases from V and 0 bases from J, with 12 bases in between. CDR3 region: CASSSTPMYQETQYF. CDR3 nucleotides: TGTGCCAGCAGTTCGACCCCGATGTACCAAGAGACCCAGTACTTC.

CDR3 in DNA: TGTGCCAGCAGCAAATCTAGCGGGAGTGAGCAGTTCTTC. It yields the protein CASSKSSGSEQFF. The chain carries TRBV7-9 and TRBJ2-1; 10 bases align to TRBD2. Trimming took 5 bases from V and 9 from J; bases not matched to a gene: 4. This CDR3 region has 13 residues. Germline assignment: CDR1 SEHNR and CDR2 FQNEAQ (reference sequence).

The rearrangement links TRBV5-8 to TRBJ2-3; 7 bases line up with TRBD2. After removal of 4 bases from V and 0 bases from J, the junction contained 14 bases not matched to a gene. CDR1 is SGHTS and CDR2 is YDEGEE in the germline V gene. The CDR3 loop spans 18 amino acids. CDR3 nucleotides: TGTGCCAGCAGCGTTACCTCTCGGCGGGGGACTAGCACAGATACGCAGTATTTT. Protein: CASSVTSRRGTSTDTQYF.

The V and J genes are TRBV28 and TRBJ1-5; possible D gene TRBD1, 6 bases. In germline, CDR1 is MDHEN, CDR2 SYDVKM. The CDR3 spans 14 residues. The ends were cut back, 7 bases at V and 1 base at J, with 11 bases in the middle. The CDR3 coding sequence is TGTGCCAGCATGAACAGGGCGAGCAATCAGCCCCAGCATTTT. It is translated as CASMNRASNQPQHF.

The V and J genes are TRBV6-5 and TRBJ2-3, with D hard to call. The V end lost 8 bases, the J end lost 6 bases, and 15 bases lay between the germline ends. The CDR3 extends over 13 amino acids. Per the germline V gene, CDR1 is MNHEY and CDR2 is SVGAGI. The CDR3 DNA follows: TGTGCCAGCTTTAAAGTGGGTGGCGATACGCAGTATTTT. This codes for CASFKVGGDTQYF.

The J gene is TRBJ1-1, the V gene TRBV7-9; 10 nucleotides agree with TRBD1. Germline V gene lookup returns CDR1 SEHNR and CDR2 FQNEAQ (reference sequence). The CDR3 contains 15 residues. J was trimmed by 4 bases and V by 5 bases; bases with no gene match: 7. CDR3 amino acids: CASSPGRTGGTEAFF. CDR3 nucleotides: TGTGCCAGCAGCCCTGGTCGGACAGGGGGCACTGAAGCTTTCTTT. The variable domain in full, with the rest retrieved from reference TRBV7-9 and TRBJ1-1, is DTGVSQNPRHKITKRGQNVTFRCDPISEHNRLYWYRQTLGQGPEFLTYFQNEAQLEKSRLLSDRFSAERPKGSFSTLEIQRTEQGDSAMYLCASSPGRTGGTEAFFGQGTRLTVV.

Here the CDR3 DNA reads TGCGCCAGCAGCCAAGGGAAACAGCCTTCCTACGAGCAGTACTTC. Protein product: CASSQGKQPSYEQYF. The rearrangement joins TRBV4-1 to TRBJ2-7; D uncertain. Germline loops: CDR1 MGHRA, CDR2 YSYEKL. V shed 1 base and J shed 1 base, with 11 bases lying between them. The CDR3 has 15 amino acids.

On this clone: This sample includes further DNA sequences coding for the same CDR3. The CDR3 region is CASSFGTTEAFF. The CDR3 DNA follows: TGTGCCAGCAGCTTTGGGACAACTGAAGCTTTCTTT. The chain recombines TRBV7-9 with TRBJ1-1; D perhaps matches TRBD1 (6 bases). Trimming took 3 bases from V and 5 from J, leaving 7 bases between them. Germline assignment: CDR1 SEHNR and CDR2 FQNEAQ (reference sequence). This CDR3 is 12 amino acids long.

This clone was detected only once. The genes are TRBV6-1 and TRBJ1-2, with D uncertain. Looked up from germline, CDR1 is MNHNS and CDR2 is SASEGT. The CDR3 consists of 16 residues. Trimming pared 6 bases from V and 3 bases from J, leaving 20 bases between. CDR3 protein: CASSEQEVGPYYGYTF. The CDR3 coding sequence is TGTGCCAGCAGCGAACAAGAGGTGGGTCCCTACTATGGCTACACCTTC.